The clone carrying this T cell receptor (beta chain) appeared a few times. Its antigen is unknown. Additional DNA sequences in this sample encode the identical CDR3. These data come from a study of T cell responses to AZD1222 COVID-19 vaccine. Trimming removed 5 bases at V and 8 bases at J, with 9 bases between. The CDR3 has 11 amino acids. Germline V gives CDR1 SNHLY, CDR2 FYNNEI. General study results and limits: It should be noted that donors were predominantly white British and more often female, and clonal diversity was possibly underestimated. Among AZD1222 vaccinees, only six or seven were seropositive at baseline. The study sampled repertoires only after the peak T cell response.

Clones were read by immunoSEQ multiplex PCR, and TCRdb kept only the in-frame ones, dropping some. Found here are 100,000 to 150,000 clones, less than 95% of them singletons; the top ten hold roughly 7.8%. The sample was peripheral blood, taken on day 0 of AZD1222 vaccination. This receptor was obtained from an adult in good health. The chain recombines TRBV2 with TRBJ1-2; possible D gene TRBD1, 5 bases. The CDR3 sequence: CASSRPGGYTF. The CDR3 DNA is TGTGCCAGCAGTCGGCCAGGGGGCTACACCTTC.